A selection of T cell receptor beta chains follows, all from one sample in a study of T cells in Graves' hyperthyroidism and ophthalmopathy. TCRdb re-derived calls from the multiplex PCR reads in MiXCR, one entry per CDR3 protein. The table shows about 350,000 distinct CDR3 sequences, with about 18% occurring only once. Specimen: blood. Receptors were obtained from a woman between 18 and 29 years old with Graves' hyperthyroidism. Both conserved end residues are part of each CDR3. D genes are given only for firm matches. For some rows the clone size is stated as once, few or many, or as a class when expanded; others skip it.

j_call | d_call | v_call | clone_size | cdr3_nt | cdr3_aa
TRBJ2-5 | NA | TRBV5-1 | many | TGCGCCAGCAGCTTGACAGTTTTCCAAGAGACCCAGTACTTC | CASSLTVFQETQYF
TRBJ1-1 | NA | TRBV6-5 | once | TGTGCCAGCAGTTACTCGTGGGGGGATATCAACACTGAAGCTTTCTTT | CASSYSWGDINTEAFF
TRBJ2-5 | NA | TRBV20-1 | many | TGCAGTGCTAGAGGGGACGAACTAGAACAAGAGACCCAGTACTTC | CSARGDELEQETQYF
TRBJ1-1 | NA | TRBV29-1 | many | TGCAGCGCTGCAAATACAGGGAACACTGAAGCTTTCTTT | CSAANTGNTEAFF
TRBJ2-2 | TRBD1 | TRBV19 | few | TGTGCCAGTAGCGATGACAGGGCAACGGCCGGGGAGCTGTTTTTT | CASSDDRATAGELFF
TRBJ2-5 | NA | TRBV12-3/TRBV12-4 | many | TGTGCCAGCAGTTTAGAATGGACTCAAGAGACCCAGTACTTC | CASSLEWTQETQYF
TRBJ1-5 | TRBD1 | TRBV4-1 | many | TGCGCCAGCAGCCGTACAGGGGGAGGACCCCAGCATTTT | CASSRTGGGPQHF
TRBJ2-7 | TRBD1 | TRBV7-9 | many | TGTGCCAGCAGCTTCCTTCAAGGACAGGGTGCCTACGAGCAGTACTTC | CASSFLQGQGAYEQYF
TRBJ2-3 | TRBD2 | TRBV5-1 | many | TGCGCCAGCAGCTCAACCGGGGGGGGCACAGATACGCAGTATTTT | CASSSTGGGTDTQYF
TRBJ1-5 | NA | TRBV15 | many | TGTGCCGCCTCCCCCCACTACGAGGGAAATCAGCCCCAGCATTTT | CAASPHYEGNQPQHF
TRBJ1-2 | NA | TRBV20-1 | NA | TGCAGTGCTAGTTGGTCCGGATACTATGGGTACACCTTC | CSASWSGYYGYTF
TRBJ1-2 | NA | TRBV29-1 | NA | TGCAGCGCCCCTCTTGTAGGACTCTATGGCTACACCTTC | CSAPLVGLYGYTF
TRBJ1-2 | NA | TRBV29-1 | many | TGCAGCGTTGGCGGGTCCGGGGAAGGCTACACCTTC | CSVGGSGEGYTF
TRBJ2-5 | NA | TRBV7-2 | many | TGTGCCAGCAGCTTAGGACTGGGCGGGGAGACCCAGTACTTC | CASSLGLGGETQYF
TRBJ2-5 | NA | TRBV4-2 | many | TGTGCCAGCAGCCAGACCCCAGGGTACCAAGAGACCCAGTACTTC | CASSQTPGYQETQYF
TRBJ1-1 | NA | TRBV12-3/TRBV12-4 | many | TGTGCCAGCAGACTAAGGACAGTCATGAACACTGAAGCTTTCTTT | CASRLRTVMNTEAFF
TRBJ2-5 | TRBD2 | TRBV11-1 | many | TGTGCCAGCAGCCCAGGCACTAGCGGGGGGGCGTCGTGGGAGACCCAGTACTTC | CASSPGTSGGASWETQYF
TRBJ2-2 | NA | TRBV11-2 | few | TGTGCCAGCAGCGATTATATCGGGCGGCAGGGAGCCGGGGAGCTGTTTTTT | CASSDYIGRQGAGELFF
TRBJ1-3 | NA | TRBV7-9 | few | TGTGCCAGCAGCTCGGCCGGGTTTAACACCATATATTTT | CASSSAGFNTIYF
TRBJ1-1 | NA | TRBV5-1 | many | TGCGCCAGCAGCTCAGACACGCCCAGGACCGGGTGGAGCACTGAAGCTTTCTTT | CASSSDTPRTGWSTEAFF
TRBJ2-2 | NA | TRBV20-1 | many | TGCAGTGCTAGGAACAGTGTTATCGGGGAGCTGTTTTTT | CSARNSVIGELFF
TRBJ1-3 | NA | TRBV5-6 | few | TGTGCCAGCAGCTTGAGTGCGGGGGCCTTTAGCGGAAACACCATATATTTT | CASSLSAGAFSGNTIYF
TRBJ1-1 | NA | TRBV20-1 | many | TGCAGTGCTAGACAGAACACTGAAGCTTTCTTT | CSARQNTEAFF
TRBJ1-3 | NA | TRBV10-3 | many | TGTGCCATCAGTGAGTCGCCAGACACCATATATTTT | CAISESPDTIYF
TRBJ1-2 | NA | TRBV30 | many | TGTGCCTGGAGTGATGTTTTGGGGGACTCTAACTATGGCTACACCTTC | CAWSDVLGDSNYGYTF
TRBJ2-5 | TRBD1 | TRBV29-1 | NA | TGCAGCGTAGATCTGGGACAGGGGGCTGGAGAGACCCAGTACTTC | CSVDLGQGAGETQYF
TRBJ2-5 | NA | TRBV5-1 | many | TGCGCCAGCAGCTTGGGACCGAGTCAAGAGACCCAGTACTTC | CASSLGPSQETQYF
TRBJ1-2 | NA | TRBV4-2 | many | TGTGCCAGCAGCCAAGATTTAACGGACCGCTATGGCTACACCTTC | CASSQDLTDRYGYTF
TRBJ2-5 | NA | TRBV3-1 | NA | TGTGCCAGCAGCCAAGGGACCGGGACAGCGGGGACCCAGTACTTC | CASSQGTGTAGTQYF
TRBJ2-5 | NA | TRBV6-1 | many | TGTGCCAGCACCGTGGTCCCCGACGGGGAGACCCAGTACTTC | CASTVVPDGETQYF
TRBJ2-7 | TRBD1 | TRBV4-1 | few | TGCGCCAGCAGCCAAGGGCAGACAGGGCCCTTCTACGAGCAGTACTTC | CASSQGQTGPFYEQYF
TRBJ1-2 | NA | TRBV2 | many | TGTGCCAGCAACGGCTACACCTTC | CASNGYTF
TRBJ1-5 | NA | TRBV18 | few | TGTGCCAGCTCACCGCGTACAAGGGGCCCCTTTCGTCCCCAGCATTTT | CASSPRTRGPFRPQHF
TRBJ1-2 | NA | TRBV7-2 | many | TGTGCCGACGGTCGAGATGGCTACACCTTC | CADGRDGYTF
TRBJ2-7 | NA | TRBV7-8 | many | TGTGCCAGCAGCTTAGACGCGGGGGCATACACCGAGCAGTACTTC | CASSLDAGAYTEQYF
TRBJ1-3 | NA | TRBV6-5 | many | TGTGCCAGCAGTTACTCGAGCGTAGACACCATATATTTT | CASSYSSVDTIYF
TRBJ1-2 | NA | TRBV28 | many | TGTGCCAGCAGTTTGATTTCAGGGGATAACTATGGCTACACCTTC | CASSLISGDNYGYTF
TRBJ1-1 | TRBD1 | TRBV7-8 | NA | TGTGCCAGCAGCTTAGCGTTCAGGACAGGCACTGAAGCTTTCTTT | CASSLAFRTGTEAFF
TRBJ2-2 | NA | TRBV5-1 | NA | TGCGCCAGCAGCTTGGGTAGGATAAGCGCCGGGGAGCTGTTTTTT | CASSLGRISAGELFF
TRBJ2-5 | TRBD2 | TRBV9 | NA | TGTGCCAGCAGTTTACGACTAGCGGTCGTTGAGACCCAGTACTTC | CASSLRLAVVETQYF
TRBJ1-1 | TRBD1 | TRBV11-1 | many | TGTGCCACCTCAACAGGGGGCGCGGGGAACACTGAAGCTTTCTTT | CATSTGGAGNTEAFF
TRBJ1-1 | NA | TRBV5-5 | few | TGTGCCAGCAGCTTGTACACCCGTCGAGCTTTCTTT | CASSLYTRRAFF
TRBJ2-2 | TRBD2 | TRBV19 | many | TGTGCCAGTAGTATACGGGCTAGCGGGGGGGCAACCGGGGAGCTGTTTTTT | CASSIRASGGATGELFF
TRBJ1-2 | TRBD1 | TRBV7-3 | many | TGTGCCAGCAGCTCCGCATTTGTTACTCTAATCCGGGACAGGGGGAACTATGGCTACACCTTC | CASSSAFVTLIRDRGNYGYTF
TRBJ1-3 | NA | TRBV28 | NA | TGTGCCAGCAGTTTTCGATGGGGAGTGGATTTT | CASSFRWGVDF
TRBJ1-5 | NA | TRBV20-1 | many | TGCAGTGCTAGAGATAGGCAGACTAGCAATCAGCCCCAGCATTTT | CSARDRQTSNQPQHF